What follows describes a single TCR beta chain. Its antigen is as yet unknown. The data originate from a study of cytomegalovirus exposure and HLA in healthy donors. Germline CDR1 and CDR2: ENHRY and SYGVKD. The CDR3 totals 15 residues. Deletions cut 3 bases from V and 7 bases from J, with 18 bases between. PCR employed 60 Vbeta and 13 Jbeta primers. The data were produced by immunoSEQ multiplex PCR, yet TCRdb's version contains in-frame clones alone and is incomplete. The top ten hold 5.4% of the sample, which has tens of thousands of clones, under 85% seen once. Study-wide findings and caveats: Donors were assumed by presence/absence analyses to have roughly uniform sequencing depth.

This clonotype was sampled from a man in his forties or fifties in good health and CMV-seronegative. Sequencing was done on a sample of PBMCs. The J gene is TRBJ1-2, the V gene TRBV10-3, with D possibly TRBD1 on 5 matching bases. The CDR3 nucleotides are TGTGCCATCAGTGATGGTCAGGGTATGGGGCTTGGCTACACCTTC. The encoded protein is CAISDGQGMGLGYTF.